This passage covers 7 T cell receptor beta chains from one sample sequenced in a study of T cell responses to AZD1222 COVID-19 vaccine. Clones were sequenced by immunoSEQ multiplex PCR, and TCRdb holds only the in-frame ones, with some missing. The sample includes around 130,000 clones, 93% of them seen just once. The specimen was peripheral blood, collected on day 0 of AZD1222 vaccination. The source is an adult in good health.

The chain links TRBV12-3 or TRBV12-4 to TRBJ1-3; D is ambiguous. V shed 2 bases and J shed 0 bases, with 2 bases lying between them. The CDR3 totals 13 residues. CDR3 nucleotide sequence: TGTGCCAGCAGTTTAAACTCTGGAAACACCATATATTTT. Protein sequence: CASSLNSGNTIYF.

This chain uses TRBV28 with TRBJ2-2; 8 positions agree with TRBD1. CDR3 length: 13 amino acids. Germline V gene lookup returns CDR1 MDHEN and CDR2 SYDVKM. The V and J ends lost 6 bases and 6 bases, in that order; junction bases with no gene match: 3. The CDR3 coding sequence is TGTGCCAGCAGACTACAGGGGGCCGGGGAGCTGTTTTTT. Protein: CASRLQGAGELFF.

This rearrangement joins TRBV6-5 to TRBJ1-5; D uncertain. V shed 4 bases and J shed 2 bases, with 15 bases lying between them. In germline, CDR1 is MNHEY, CDR2 SVGAGI. The CDR3 is 16 amino acids. The chain's CDR3 is CASSSTPGTGNQPQHF. CDR3 sequence (DNA): TGTGCCAGCAGTTCTACCCCGGGAACTGGCAATCAGCCCCAGCATTTT.

V gene TRBV7-8 combines with J gene TRBJ1-2, with D hard to call. Germline CDR1 and CDR2: SGHVS and FQNEAQ. The germline V and J ends were trimmed by 6 bases and 4 bases, with 12 bases remaining between them. The CDR3 totals 13 residues. CDR3 region: CASSGSDGYGYTF. CDR3 sequence (DNA): TGTGCCAGCAGTGGGTCGGACGGCTATGGCTACACCTTC.

Regarding this clone: This specimen includes other DNA sequences encoding the same CDR3. The chain employs TRBV4-3 and TRBJ2-7, with 7 bases that match TRBD1. Germline values: CDR1 LGHNA, CDR2 YSLEER. J lost 3 bases, V lost 0 bases, and 5 bases had no gene match. CDR3 length: 15 amino acids. CDR3 loop: CASSQDRDSSYEQYF. CDR3 DNA sequence: TGCGCCAGCAGCCAAGATCGGGACAGTAGCTACGAGCAGTACTTC.

The V call is TRBV30, the J call TRBJ2-5; D not resolved. CDR3 length: 12 amino acids. Germline V gene sequence: CDR1 GTSNPN, CDR2 SVGIG (reference sequence). V was clipped by 0 bases and J by 2 bases, with 4 bases between them. CDR3 region: CAWSVAQETQYF. In DNA form, the CDR3 reads TGTGCCTGGAGTGTAGCTCAAGAGACCCAGTACTTC.

The rearrangement links TRBV5-4 to TRBJ1-1; tentatively, D is TRBD1 (5 bases). This CDR3 has 13 amino acids. The V and J ends lost 2 bases and 0 bases respectively, with 5 bases between them. Germline V CDR1 and CDR2: SGHNT, YYREEE (reference sequence). This chain's CDR3 is CASSLGVNTEAFF. In nucleotides, the CDR3 is TGTGCCAGCAGCTTAGGGGTGAACACTGAAGCTTTCTTT.